The sequence of this TCR beta chain was determined in a study of graft-versus-host responses after intestinal transplantation. Study-level results: Early post-transplant falls in HvG clones accompanied the peak levels of circulating GvH clones. Detected in recipient marrow were GvH clones, some of which were first observed in ileum or blood.

With respect to this clone: Antigen specificity is unknown.

Here immunoSEQ multiplex PCR was the method, and the copy in TCRdb shows in-frame clones only, minus some. Of more than 12,000 clones listed, roughly 60% were seen once; the top ten hold more than 10%. Germline-derived CDR1 and CDR2 are SGHTA and FQGNSA. The CDR3 is 15 amino acids. The V and J ends lost 1 base and 4 bases, in that order; junction bases with no gene match: 4. The graft tissue was processed, and this released both intraepithelial and lamina propria lymphocytes. V is TRBV7-2 and J is TRBJ2-3; 8 nucleotides agree with TRBD2. The TCR was taken from a human patient who received an intestinal transplant, so some T cells may come from the graft donor. The input for sequencing was ileum tissue, taken 524 days after transplant. The DNA for the CDR3 is TGTGCCAGCAGCTTAGTCGGGGGGGTCGCAGATACGCAGTATTTT. Its translation is CASSLVGGVADTQYF.